This T cell receptor (beta chain) was captured by sequencing in a study of T cell repertoires in cytomegalovirus infection. Study background: The authors used CMV epitopes that were HLA-C-restricted (recently identified) and HLA-B-restricted (well studied). Indications came from public TCR beta signatures; they pointed to CMV infection and to a matching HLA type. Findings and caveats of the study: In two of eight donors, the top clonotype was HLA-C-restricted CMV-specific. Adding up the frequency of public TCR beta families identified people who carried CMV plus the relevant HLA.

TCRdb passed the reads through MiXCR, listing each CDR3 protein once. The repertoire holds roughly 920,000 distinct CDR3 sequences, with approximately 32% as singletons. Many counts were recorded for this clonotype. Its antigen is currently unknown. The origin of this receptor is a human donor in good health (CMV status not recorded). Some clones in this sample may be carry-over from other donors' samples. Sequences were derived from cultured CD8+ T cells from PBMCs, sampled from culture after CMV antigen stimulation.

The CDR3 DNA sequence: TGTGCCAGCAGCAGGGGACAGGGTAACTATGGCTACACCTTC. Amino acids: CASSRGQGNYGYTF. The chain is built from TRBV7-2 and TRBJ1-2; 9 positions match TRBD1. CDR1 and CDR2 (germline): SGHTA, FQGNSA. V was pared by 5 bases and J by 1 base, with 2 bases of the junction left unmatched. The CDR3 has 14 amino acids.